Listed below are T cell receptor beta chains from one sample, sequenced in a study of spatial heterogeneity in lung cancer. TCRdb redid the calling of the 5' RACE reads with MiXCR, one entry per CDR3 protein. The sample has some 87,000 distinct CDR3 sequences; 7.5% to 10% are singletons. The input for sequencing was PBMCs, taken at surgery. Receptors originate from a male donor with early-stage non-small cell lung cancer. Both conserved end residues are part of each CDR3. The D gene is left open where the match is weak. Clone size is given for some rows only: seen once, a few or many times, or a class if the clone is expanded.

j_gene,v_gene,abundance,d_gene,CDR3nt,CDR3aa
TRBJ2-3,TRBV20-1,few,.,TGCAGTGCGCAGGAGGGGTACACAGATACGCAGTATTTT,CSAQEGYTDTQYF
TRBJ1-2,TRBV20-1,few,.,TGCAGTGCTAGACAGGCCTTTGGCTACACCTTC,CSARQAFGYTF
TRBJ2-5,TRBV2,few,.,TGTGCCAGCAGTGAGGAGCGGGAGACCCAGTACTTC,CASSEERETQYF
TRBJ1-5,TRBV18,.,.,TGTGCCAGCTCCCAACGGCAAGGGGGCAATCAGCCCCAGCATTTT,CASSQRQGGNQPQHF
TRBJ1-1,TRBV5-1,.,TRBD1,TGCGCCAGCAGCGCTGGACAGGGTTTCACTGAAGCTTTCTTT,CASSAGQGFTEAFF
TRBJ2-5,TRBV3-1,few,.,TGTGCCAGCAGCCCACGAAGGGCAGGGAGTGTTAAGACCCAGTACTTC,CASSPRRAGSVKTQYF
TRBJ2-1,TRBV3-1,few,.,TGTGCCAGCAGCCAAGGATCTCTTTTTAACAATGAGCAGTTCTTC,CASSQGSLFNNEQFF
TRBJ2-3,TRBV3-1,many,.,TGTGCCAGCAGCTTAAGCGGAACTAGCACAGATACGCAGTATTTT,CASSLSGTSTDTQYF
TRBJ2-1,TRBV6-2/TRBV6-3,many,.,TGTGCCAGCAGGGCCGATAACAATGAGCAGTTCTTC,CASRADNNEQFF
TRBJ1-6,TRBV20-1,few,TRBD1,TGCAGTGCTAGCCCGACAGGGAAATATAATTCACCCCTCCACTTT,CSASPTGKYNSPLHF
TRBJ2-7,TRBV29-1,.,.,TGCAGCGTTAAGTCGGGCTCCTACGAGCAGTACTTC,CSVKSGSYEQYF
TRBJ1-6,TRBV12-3/TRBV12-4,.,.,TGTGCCAGCACCCTTCGGGGGATTAATTCACCCCTCCACTTT,CASTLRGINSPLHF
TRBJ2-1,TRBV28,once,.,TGTGCCAGCAGTTATAGGACAGCCTACAATGAGCAGTTCTTC,CASSYRTAYNEQFF
TRBJ2-1,TRBV10-3,.,TRBD1,TGTGCCATCAGTGCCCGGCAGGGGGATGAGCAGTTCTTC,CAISARQGDEQFF
TRBJ1-5,TRBV12-3/TRBV12-4,many,.,TGTGCCAGCAGTTTAATAGGGACGAGCCAGCCCCAGCATTTT,CASSLIGTSQPQHF
TRBJ2-7,TRBV12-3/TRBV12-4,many,TRBD2,TGTGCCAGCAGCCGCGGGAGTGTCTCCTACGAGCAGTACTTC,CASSRGSVSYEQYF
TRBJ2-2,TRBV5-6,few,.,TGTGCCAGCAGCTGGACCGCGACCGGGGAGCTGTTTTTT,CASSWTATGELFF
TRBJ2-3,TRBV9,few,TRBD2,TGTGCCAGCAGCGCCACTAGCGGGAGCACAGATACGCAGTATTTT,CASSATSGSTDTQYF
TRBJ2-4,TRBV7-2,many,.,TGTGCCAGCAGCTGGGACTGGACAGCCACCAAAAACATTCAGTACTTC,CASSWDWTATKNIQYF
TRBJ2-3,TRBV21-1,.,.,TGTGCCAGCAGCAAAGTTGGGCTAGCGGGAAAGTATTTT,CASSKVGLAGKYF
TRBJ1-1,TRBV29-1,many,TRBD1,TGCAGCGCCACTACAGGGGGCACTGAAGCTTTCTTT,CSATTGGTEAFF
TRBJ1-4,TRBV7-9,many,TRBD1,TGTGCCAGCAGCCGGGACAGTTATAAAAAACTGTTTTTT,CASSRDSYKKLFF
TRBJ2-5,TRBV6-2/TRBV6-3,.,.,TGTGCCAGCAAGCAAATAGAGACCCAGTACTTC,CASKQIETQYF
TRBJ2-7,TRBV7-2,many,TRBD1,TGTGCCAGCAGCTTGACACGGGACAGTTCCTACGAGCAGTACTTC,CASSLTRDSSYEQYF
TRBJ2-3,TRBV12-3/TRBV12-4,many,.,TGTGCCAGCAACAAAGACCGGGGAACAGATACGCAGTATTTT,CASNKDRGTDTQYF
TRBJ1-4,TRBV7-2,.,.,TGTGCCAGCAGCCCGGGCCCGGGGGGTGAAAAACTGTTTTTT,CASSPGPGGEKLFF
TRBJ2-1,TRBV7-9,.,TRBD2,TGTGCCAGCAGCTTAGAGGGCGGGGAGGGCCGAAATGAGCAGTTCTTC,CASSLEGGEGRNEQFF
TRBJ2-5,TRBV5-1,many,.,TGCGCCAGCAGCCCTGGGGCTGAAGAGACCCAGTACTTC,CASSPGAEETQYF
TRBJ2-7,TRBV5-1,few,.,TGCGCCAGCAGCCCGAACCGGGACTCGCCGTACTTC,CASSPNRDSPYF
TRBJ2-3,TRBV5-1,few,.,TGCGCCAGCAGCGCTGGATCCACAGATACGCAGTATTTT,CASSAGSTDTQYF
TRBJ1-6,TRBV9,few,.,TGTGCCAGTGCTTCTTATAATTCACCCCTCCACTTT,CASASYNSPLHF
TRBJ1-6,TRBV7-2,few,.,TGTGCCAGCAGCCCGGGACTGATAAATTCACCCCTCCACTTT,CASSPGLINSPLHF
TRBJ1-5,TRBV20-1,many,TRBD1,TGCAGTGCGGCGGGACAGTTGGGCCAGCCCCAGCATTTT,CSAAGQLGQPQHF
TRBJ1-1,TRBV4-3,few,.,TGCGCCAGCAGCCAAGAGTGGGGGCAAGGGTACACTGAAGCTTTCTTT,CASSQEWGQGYTEAFF
TRBJ2-7,TRBV28,many,TRBD1,TGTGCCAGCAGTCCCTCCCCACAGGGGTACTACGAGCAGTACTTC,CASSPSPQGYYEQYF
TRBJ1-1,TRBV10-3,few,TRBD1,TGTGCCACAACTAACAGGGGGCCGGACACTGAAGCTTTCTTT,CATTNRGPDTEAFF
TRBJ2-3,TRBV11-2,few,.,TGTGCCAGCAGCTTCTCAACAGATACGCAGTATTTT,CASSFSTDTQYF
TRBJ2-1,TRBV10-3,many,TRBD2,TGTGCCTCCCGGACTAGCGGTCCTTACAATGAGCAGTTCTTC,CASRTSGPYNEQFF
TRBJ1-2,TRBV7-2,.,.,TGTGCCAGCAGCCCTCCGGAGGGGATCTACTATGGCTACACCTTC,CASSPPEGIYYGYTF
TRBJ1-4,TRBV25-1,many,.,TGTGCCAGCAGTGTCCCAGGGATGAGGGAAAAACTGTTTTTT,CASSVPGMREKLFF
TRBJ1-1,TRBV20-1,few,.,TGCAGTGCTAGAGAGCCGGGGGCGGACACTGAAGCTTTCTTT,CSAREPGADTEAFF
TRBJ1-2,TRBV28,many,.,TGTGCCAGCAGCTTATCCCCATTCGACTATGGCTACACCTTC,CASSLSPFDYGYTF
TRBJ2-5,TRBV18,many,TRBD2,TGTGCCAGCTCACCACCGGAGACTAGCGGGGGGACGTACCAAGAGACCCAGTACTTC,CASSPPETSGGTYQETQYF
TRBJ2-7,TRBV28,.,TRBD1,TGTGCCAGCAGTTCCCCCGGGACAGGGTTTAACGAGCAGTACTTC,CASSSPGTGFNEQYF
TRBJ2-3,TRBV10-3,many,TRBD1,TGTGCCATCAGTAACAGGGGGAGCACAGATACGCAGTATTTT,CAISNRGSTDTQYF
TRBJ2-3,TRBV18,few,.,TGTGCCAGCTCACCGACAGGCACCATAGATACGCAGTATTTT,CASSPTGTIDTQYF
TRBJ2-3,TRBV7-8,few,.,TGTGCCAGCAGCCCTCCCCGGGACCGCGCAGATACGCAGTATTTT,CASSPPRDRADTQYF
TRBJ2-1,TRBV28,.,.,TGTGCCAGCAGTTCGATAAACAATGAGCAGCTCTTC,CASSSINNEQLF
TRBJ2-3,TRBV2,.,TRBD2,TGTGCCAGCGCGGCCAGGGCGGCTAGCGGGAGAGATACGCAGTATTTT,CASAARAASGRDTQYF
TRBJ2-7,TRBV6-6,.,TRBD1,TGTGCCAGCAGTGGCAGGACAGGAGACTACGAGCAGTACTTC,CASSGRTGDYEQYF
TRBJ1-1,TRBV30,many,.,TGTGCCTGGAGCCCCGGATTGGGGACCACTGAAGCTTTCTTT,CAWSPGLGTTEAFF
TRBJ2-1,TRBV11-2,many,.,TGTGCCAGCAGCTTAGACGTAGCGGAGCTTTACAATGAGCAGTTCTTC,CASSLDVAELYNEQFF
TRBJ1-5,TRBV6-6,few,.,TGTGCCAGCTTCCGTGGGGCTTGGAATAGCAATCAGCCCCAGCATTTT,CASFRGAWNSNQPQHF
TRBJ1-2,TRBV28,many,.,TGTGCCACCTCGGGGCGCAGGACGGATGGCTACACCTTC,CATSGRRTDGYTF
TRBJ2-1,TRBV27,.,TRBD2,TGTGCCAGCACTCTAGCGGGGGGGGATGAGCAGTTCTTC,CASTLAGGDEQFF
TRBJ1-5,TRBV10-1,.,TRBD1,TGCGCCAGCAGCACCCGGGACAGAGATCAGCCCCAGCGTTTT,CASSTRDRDQPQRF
TRBJ1-1,TRBV7-3,many,TRBD1,TGTGCCAGCAGCATCGGACAGGGCCAGGAAGCTTTCTTT,CASSIGQGQEAFF
TRBJ2-5,TRBV7-7,.,.,TGTGCCAGCAGCCCGTACGCAGCCTCTCAAGAGACCCAGTACTTC,CASSPYAASQETQYF
TRBJ2-3,TRBV5-5,.,.,TGTGCCAGCAGCCCGCGGACATATAGCACAGATACGCAGTATTTT,CASSPRTYSTDTQYF